A single sample gave rise to the 8 T cell receptor beta chains below, sequenced in a study of chemoradiotherapy in HPV16-positive cancers. TCRdb's table, derived via immunoSEQ multiplex PCR, lists solely in-frame clones and lacks some. The data show about 22,000 clones, over 85% seen once. Sample: blood, taken from a patient who underwent chemoradiotherapy. The receptor set was obtained from a human donor with HPV-associated anogenital cancer.

The CDR3 protein is CASSKKGRRTGGALPHYEQYF. CDR3 nucleotides: TGTGCCAGCAGCAAAAAAGGCCGACGGACAGGGGGCGCGTTACCACACTACGAGCAGTACTTC. The chain is built from TRBV21-1 and TRBJ2-7; the table's D call TRBD1 went unverified against the DNA. TRBV21-1 is deemed a pseudogene. The CDR3 runs 21 residues.

The genes are TRBV7-8 and TRBJ2-1; possibly TRBD1 or TRBD2 for D (5 bases each). CDR3 size: 12 residues. Germline CDR1 is SGHVS and CDR2 is FQNEAQ. Trimming stripped 5 bases from V and 9 bases from J, with 11 bases between. The CDR3 sequence is CASSGLRGEQFF. CDR3 nucleotides: TGTGCCAGCAGCGGACTGAGGGGTGAGCAGTTCTTC.

V and J are TRBV18 and TRBJ1-3; 8 bases are a match to TRBD1. The J segment lost 2 bases and the V segment lost 5 bases, leaving 2 bases of the junction unmatched. This CDR3 spans 14 amino acids. The germline V gene has CDR1 KGHSH and CDR2 LQKENI. CDR3 coding DNA: TGTGCCAGCTCATCGGACAGGGCTGGAAACACCATATATTTT. Its translation is CASSSDRAGNTIYF.

The chain joins TRBV4-1 to TRBJ1-1; tentatively, D is TRBD1 (5 bases). The CDR3 consists of 14 residues. The V and J ends lost 0 bases and 3 bases respectively, with 8 bases between them. Germline V gives CDR1 MGHRA, CDR2 YSYEKL. CDR3 amino acids: CASSQDGGYTEAFF. In DNA form, the CDR3 reads TGCGCCAGCAGCCAAGATGGGGGGTACACTGAAGCTTTCTTT.

The chain combines TRBV14 with TRBJ1-5; tentative D call: TRBD1 (5 bases). Per the germline V gene, CDR1 is SGHDN and CDR2 is FVKESK. This CDR3 comprises 13 residues. V was shortened by 2 bases and J by 7 bases, with 9 bases between the two germline ends. DNA of the CDR3: TGTGCCAGCAGCCAAAGGGGCGGGCAGCCCCAGCATTTT. Its translation is CASSQRGGQPQHF.

CDR3 DNA sequence: TGTGCCAGCTCACCACAGCCACGCGAGACCCAGTACTTC. It codes for CASSPQPRETQYF. This sequence joins TRBV18 and TRBJ2-5; D not certain. The V gene's germline CDR1 is KGHSH and CDR2 LQKENI. This CDR3 comprises 13 residues. The V and J ends lost 1 base and 5 bases respectively, with 8 bases between them.

This rearrangement joins TRBV29-1 to TRBJ2-7, with D perhaps matching TRBD1 (6 bases). Per the germline V gene, CDR1 is SQVTM and CDR2 is ANQGSEA. This CDR3 contains 13 residues. V was cut by 7 bases and J by 3 bases, with 16 bases left in between. In nucleotides, the CDR3 is TGCAGCGCTCTAACCAGGGGAAACTACGAGCAGTACTTC. Protein product: CSALTRGNYEQYF.

This clone was recorded a few times. V usage is TRBV10-3 and J usage is TRBJ2-5, with 14 bases aligning to TRBD2. V was clipped by 5 bases and J by 5 bases; unmatched bases: 1. Germline CDR1 ENHRY, CDR2 SYGVKD. This CDR3 contains 14 residues. As DNA, the CDR3 is TGTGCCATCAGTCGGACTAGCGGGGGGGAGACCCAGTACTTC. This sequence encodes CAISRTSGGETQYF.